Shown below are 3 T cell receptor beta chains from a single sample sequenced in a study of blood T cell repertoires in COVID-19. Measured with immunoSEQ multiplex PCR; TCRdb has only the in-frame clones, and not every one. The data contain about 200,000 clones, 85% to 90% of them singletons. Sequenced input: peripheral blood. The receptors here all came from a man aged 18 to 29 with active or convalescent COVID-19.

J is TRBJ2-1 and V is TRBV18, with 10 bases aligning to TRBD2. CDR3 length: 15 amino acids. Germline-derived CDR1 and CDR2 are KGHSH and LQKENI. V was pared by 2 bases and J by 4 bases, with 2 bases of the junction left unmatched. The DNA of the CDR3 is TGTGCCAGCTCACCAGGGACTAGCGTTTACAATGAGCAGTTCTTC. As protein: CASSPGTSVYNEQFF. Combining the CDR3 with reference TRBV18 and TRBJ2-1 gives the whole variable domain NAGVMQNPRHLVRRRGQEARLRCSPMKGHSHVYWYRQLPEEGLKFMVYLQKENIIDESGMPKERFSAEFPKEGPSILRIQQVVRGDSAAYFCASSPGTSVYNEQFFGPGTRLTVL.

The chain joins TRBV30 to TRBJ1-6, with 7 bases fitting TRBD1. Per germline, CDR1 GTSNPN and CDR2 SVGIG (reference sequence). This CDR3 is built from 17 residues. Losses at the gene ends were 4 bases for V and 0 bases for J; bases not matched to a gene: 9. CDR3: CAWNVRGQSSYNSPLHF. The DNA for the CDR3 is TGTGCCTGGAATGTAAGGGGGCAGAGCTCCTATAATTCACCCCTCCACTTT.

The V gene is TRBV27, the J gene TRBJ1-2, with 8 bases that match TRBD1. V dropped 5 bases and J dropped 3; count of bases not matched to a gene: 11. Germline V CDR1 and CDR2: MNHEY, SMNVEV (reference sequence). The CDR3 extends over 16 amino acids. The CDR3 reads CASSLFRDRCYYGYTF. CDR3 in DNA: TGTGCCAGCAGTCTCTTCCGGGACAGGTGTTACTATGGCTACACCTTC.